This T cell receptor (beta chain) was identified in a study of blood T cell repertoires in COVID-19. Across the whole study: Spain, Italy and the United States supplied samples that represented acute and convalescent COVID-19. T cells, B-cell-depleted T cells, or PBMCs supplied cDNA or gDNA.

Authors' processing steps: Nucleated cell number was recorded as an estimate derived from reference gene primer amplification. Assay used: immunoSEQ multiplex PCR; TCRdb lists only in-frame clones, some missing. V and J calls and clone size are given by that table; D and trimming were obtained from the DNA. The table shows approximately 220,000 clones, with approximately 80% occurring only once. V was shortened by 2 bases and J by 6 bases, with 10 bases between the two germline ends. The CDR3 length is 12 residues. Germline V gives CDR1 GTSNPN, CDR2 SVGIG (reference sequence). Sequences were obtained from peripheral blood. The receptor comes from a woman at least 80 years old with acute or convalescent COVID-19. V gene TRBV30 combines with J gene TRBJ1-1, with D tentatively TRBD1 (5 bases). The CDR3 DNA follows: TGTGCCTGGAGTCCAACAGGCTCTGAAGCTTTCTTT. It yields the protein CAWSPTGSEAFF.